The 24 T cell receptor beta chains below come from one sample, sequenced in a study of OX40 agonist ivuxolimab in advanced cancers. Profiled with immunoSEQ multiplex PCR; TCRdb holds only in-frame clones, not every one. The sample consists of tens of thousands of clones, under 90% of them appearing once. The sequencing used CD4+ or CD8+ T cells sorted from blood, collected in a trial of the OX40 agonist ivuxolimab. Receptor source: an adult with an advanced solid tumor such as melanoma, head and neck, liver or kidney cancer.

CDR3 sequence: CASSQVATRGETQYF. CDR3 DNA: TGCGCCAGCAGCCAAGTAGCGACCCGTGGCGAGACCCAGTACTTC. The chain combines TRBV4-3 with TRBJ2-5, with D possibly TRBD2 on 5 matching bases. This CDR3 comprises 15 residues. Germline CDR1 LGHNA, CDR2 YSLEER. Trimming took 1 base from V and 5 from J, leaving 14 bases between them.

The chain is built from TRBV5-1 and TRBJ2-1; no clear D gene. V lost 7 bases to trimming and J lost 3 bases, with 14 bases between them. Looked up from germline, CDR1 is SGHRS and CDR2 is YFSETQ. This CDR3 contains 14 residues. CDR3 residues: CASSPDQVYNEQFF. The CDR3 nucleotides are TGCGCCAGCTCACCGGATCAGGTCTACAATGAGCAGTTCTTC. Full variable domain (outside the CDR3, taken from reference TRBV5-1 and TRBJ2-1): KAGVTQTPRYLIKTRGQQVTLSCSPISGHRSVSWYQQTPGQGLQFLFEYFSETQRNKGNFPGRFSGRQFSNSRSEMNVSTLELGDSALYLCASSPDQVYNEQFFGPGTRLTVL.

The chain joins TRBV19 to TRBJ1-2; D remains unclear. Trimming removed 5 bases from V and 8 bases from J, with 18 bases in between. The CDR3 sequence is 14 residues long. The germline gives CDR1 LNHDA, CDR2 SQIVND (reference sequence). In DNA form, the CDR3 reads TGTGCCAGTAGTCCCGCGGACCGTCAGCGGGGCTACACCTTC. This sequence encodes CASSPADRQRGYTF.

The chain uses TRBV6-4 and TRBJ2-7, with D perhaps matching TRBD2 (5 bases). The V gene lost 6 bases and the J gene lost 0 bases, with 15 bases spanning the gap. The CDR3 spans 15 residues. Germline V gene lookup returns CDR1 MRHNA and CDR2 SNTAGT. CDR3 protein: CASRRVRQASYEQYF. CDR3 bases: TGTGCCAGCAGGAGGGTCAGGCAAGCCTCCTACGAGCAGTACTTC.

The V call is TRBV9, the J call TRBJ2-7; D is perhaps TRBD2 (6 bases). This CDR3 comprises 15 residues. V shed 3 bases and J shed 4 bases, with 17 bases lying between them. Per the germline V gene, CDR1 is SGDLS and CDR2 is YYNGEE. This CDR3 reads CASSAVADSSYEQYF. CDR3 DNA: TGTGCCAGCAGCGCGGTAGCGGATTCGAGTTACGAGCAGTACTTC.

This clone showed up just a few times. The gene calls are TRBV11-3 and TRBJ2-1; 7 nucleotides align to TRBD1. The germline gives CDR1 SGHNT, CDR2 YENEEA. Losses at the gene ends were 4 bases for V and 5 bases for J; bases not matched to a gene: 8. This CDR3 has 15 amino acids. The CDR3 sequence: CASSSGQDSNNEQFF. The CDR3 DNA is TGTGCCAGCAGCTCCGGACAGGATTCTAACAATGAGCAGTTCTTC.

This chain joins TRBV29-1 and TRBJ2-1; TRBD2 agrees at 9 bases. Germline values: CDR1 SQVTM, CDR2 ANQGSEA. V lost 3 bases to trimming and J lost 7 bases; unmatched junction nucleotides: 10. The CDR3 loop spans 15 amino acids. In DNA form, the CDR3 reads TGCAGCGTTGAGCCTAGCGGGGATGTTAATAATGAGCAGTTCTTC. Its translation is CSVEPSGDVNNEQFF.

J is TRBJ2-4 and V is TRBV5-6, with a weak D call TRBD2 (6 bases). The V gene's germline CDR1 is SGHDT and CDR2 YYEEEE. The CDR3 has 13 amino acids. V lost 4 bases and J lost 9, with 14 bases in between. The CDR3 is CASSAALAGIQYF. In DNA form, the CDR3 reads TGTGCCAGCAGCGCTGCACTAGCTGGCATTCAGTACTTC.

This rearrangement joins TRBV2 to TRBJ2-6, with 9 positions matching TRBD1. Germline values: CDR1 SNHLY, CDR2 FYNNEI. The CDR3 runs to 16 residues. V lost 5 bases, J lost 0 bases, and 2 bases stayed unmatched. This CDR3 is CASSQTGGSGANVLTF. The CDR3 DNA reads as TGTGCCAGCAGTCAGACAGGGGGCTCTGGGGCCAACGTCCTGACTTTC.

This chain links TRBV9 with TRBJ2-1; 10 bases map to TRBD2. The CDR3 length is 16 residues. Germline CDR1 is SGDLS and CDR2 is YYNGEE. V shed 0 bases and J 4 bases; nucleotides not matched to a gene: 4. The CDR3 DNA sequence: TGTGCCAGCAGCGTAGAAAAGGGACTAGCGTACAATGAGCAGTTCTTC. Amino acids: CASSVEKGLAYNEQFF.

This clone was seen only once. The chain joins TRBV7-9 to TRBJ2-5; D not resolved. The CDR3 runs 13 residues. Per germline, CDR1 SEHNR and CDR2 FQNEAQ (reference sequence). V lost 2 bases and J 5 bases, leaving 9 bases between the germline ends. The CDR3 DNA is TGTGCCAGCAGCTTATACAGTTTGGAGACCCAGTACTTC. Translating it yields CASSLYSLETQYF.

The chain has TRBV6-5 and TRBJ1-1, with 7 positions matching TRBD1. The ends lost 4 bases at V and 3 bases at J; junction bases unmatched: 8. The CDR3 is 15 amino acids. Germline V gene data show CDR1 as MNHEY and CDR2 as SVGAGI. CDR3: CASSWATTGDTEAFF. The CDR3 bases are TGTGCCAGCAGTTGGGCCACCACAGGGGACACTGAAGCTTTCTTT.

The chain uses TRBV19 and TRBJ2-2, with TRBD2 as a possible D gene (6 bases). This CDR3 contains 13 residues. The V and J ends lost 2 bases and 6 bases respectively, with 7 bases between them. Germline V gives CDR1 LNHDA, CDR2 SQIVND (reference sequence). The CDR3 region has the DNA TGTGCCAGTAGTATAAGGAGGGCCGGGGAGCTGTTTTTT. Its protein is CASSIRRAGELFF.

This clone was seen just once. This chain joins TRBV9 and TRBJ2-3, with D maybe TRBD2 (7 bases). CDR1 and CDR2 from the germline V gene are SGDLS and YYNGEE. This CDR3 region has 16 residues. V gave up 2 bases and J gave up 4 bases, with 17 bases separating them. The DNA for the CDR3 is TGTGCCAGCAGCGTTATTATTGGGGGGGGCGCAGATACGCAGTATTTT. Residues: CASSVIIGGGADTQYF.

The V call is TRBV6-5, the J call TRBJ2-1, with D unclear. The CDR3 is made up of 15 amino acids. Trimming took 5 bases from V and 3 from J, leaving 14 bases between them. CDR1 and CDR2 from the germline V gene are MNHEY and SVGAGI. DNA of the CDR3: TGTGCCAGCAGTCCGTCACACGGCCGCTACAATGAGCAGTTCTTC. This codes for CASSPSHGRYNEQFF.

CDR3 sequence (DNA): TGCGCCAGCAGCCCCAACCCTGGGGGGTTGGGTGAGACCCAGTACTTC. Translating gives CASSPNPGGLGETQYF. J is TRBJ2-5 and V is TRBV5-1; perhaps TRBD2 as D (6 bases). Looked up from germline, CDR1 is SGHRS and CDR2 is YFSETQ. V lost 4 bases, J lost 5 bases, and 21 bases lay in between. The CDR3 is made up of 16 amino acids. The full variable domain, with the rest looked up from reference TRBV5-1 and TRBJ2-5, is KAGVTQTPRYLIKTRGQQVTLSCSPISGHRSVSWYQQTPGQGLQFLFEYFSETQRNKGNFPGRFSGRQFSNSRSEMNVSTLELGDSALYLCASSPNPGGLGETQYFGPGTRLLVL.

This sequence joins TRBV7-2 and TRBJ1-1; D is possibly TRBD1 (6 bases). Deletions cut 5 bases from V and 5 bases from J, with 12 bases between. This CDR3 has 13 amino acids. Per germline, CDR1 SGHTA and CDR2 FQGNSA. CDR3 DNA: TGTGCCAGCAGCCGCCAGGGGTGGACTGAAGCTTTCTTT. It yields the protein CASSRQGWTEAFF.

The V call is TRBV5-1, the J call TRBJ2-7; 12 nucleotides match TRBD2. CDR3 length equals 15 residues. Germline CDR1 and CDR2: SGHRS and YFSETQ. J was trimmed by 6 bases and V by 4 bases; bases with no gene match: 8. CDR3 residues: CASSPPLAGGREQYF. In DNA, the CDR3 is TGCGCCAGCAGCCCGCCGCTAGCGGGGGGGCGCGAGCAGTACTTC.

This chain uses TRBV5-4 with TRBJ1-2; no clear D. This CDR3 comprises 14 residues. Germline V CDR1 and CDR2: SGHNT, YYREEE (reference sequence). Trimming left V 1 base short and J 6 bases short, with 13 bases between. DNA of the CDR3: TGTGCCAGCAGCTTGAATCTAGAAGATGATGGCTACACCTTC. It codes for CASSLNLEDDGYTF.

The V call is TRBV19, the J call TRBJ2-5; D is perhaps TRBD1 (6 bases). The CDR3 consists of 14 residues. V was clipped by 5 bases and J by 5 bases, with 15 bases between them. CDR1 LNHDA and CDR2 SQIVND come from the germline V gene (reference sequence). CDR3 in DNA: TGTGCCAGTAGTCCCTACAGGGACCCGGAGACCCAGTACTTC. Amino acids: CASSPYRDPETQYF.

The CDR3 region is CASSSMGGSYNSPLHF. Written as DNA, the CDR3 is TGTGCCAGCAGTTCTATGGGGGGTTCCTATAATTCACCCCTCCACTTT. The chain combines TRBV6-5 with TRBJ1-6; a possible D gene is TRBD1 (5 bases). V was pared by 4 bases and J by 1 base, with 11 bases between. This CDR3 has 16 residues. CDR1 is MNHEY, CDR2 SVGAGI, per germline.

J is TRBJ2-5 and V is TRBV7-7; D is possibly TRBD1 (6 bases). The CDR3 length is 14 residues. The germline CDR1 and CDR2 sequences are SSHAT and FNYEAQ (reference sequence). Trimming removed 5 bases at V and 4 bases at J, with 14 bases between. This chain's CDR3 is CASSPRGTVETQYF. The CDR3 bases are TGTGCCAGCAGCCCCAGGGGTACGGTAGAGACCCAGTACTTC.

V and J are TRBV6-1 and TRBJ2-3; D unresolved. The germline CDR1 and CDR2 sequences are MNHNS and SASEGT. Trimming took 1 base from V and 2 from J, leaving 7 bases between them. The CDR3 consists of 14 residues. The CDR3 nucleotides read TGTGCCAGCAGTGAAGGACACCTCACAGATACGCAGTATTTT. Translated: CASSEGHLTDTQYF.

The chain couples TRBV28 to TRBJ2-7; TRBD1 matches 9 bases. This CDR3 has 18 residues. V shed 5 bases and J 0 bases; nucleotides not matched to a gene: 14. The germline CDR1 and CDR2 sequences are MDHEN and SYDVKM. CDR3 DNA: TGTGCCAGCAGTCCCCAGTTTCAGTGGGACAGGGTCTCCTACGAGCAGTACTTC. This gives the protein CASSPQFQWDRVSYEQYF.